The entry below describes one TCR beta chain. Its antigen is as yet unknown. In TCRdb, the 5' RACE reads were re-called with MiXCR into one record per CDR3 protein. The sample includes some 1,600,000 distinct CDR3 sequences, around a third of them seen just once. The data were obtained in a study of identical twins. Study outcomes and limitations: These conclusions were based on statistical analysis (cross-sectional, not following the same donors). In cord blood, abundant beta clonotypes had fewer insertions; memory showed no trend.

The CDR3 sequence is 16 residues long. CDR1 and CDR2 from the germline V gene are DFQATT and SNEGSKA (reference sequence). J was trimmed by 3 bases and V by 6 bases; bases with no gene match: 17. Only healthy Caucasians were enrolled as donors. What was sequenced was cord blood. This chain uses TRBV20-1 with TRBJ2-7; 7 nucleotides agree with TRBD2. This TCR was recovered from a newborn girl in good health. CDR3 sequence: CSATKSGTTYIYEQYF. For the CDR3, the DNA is TGCAGTGCGACCAAAAGCGGGACTACATACATCTACGAGCAGTACTTC.